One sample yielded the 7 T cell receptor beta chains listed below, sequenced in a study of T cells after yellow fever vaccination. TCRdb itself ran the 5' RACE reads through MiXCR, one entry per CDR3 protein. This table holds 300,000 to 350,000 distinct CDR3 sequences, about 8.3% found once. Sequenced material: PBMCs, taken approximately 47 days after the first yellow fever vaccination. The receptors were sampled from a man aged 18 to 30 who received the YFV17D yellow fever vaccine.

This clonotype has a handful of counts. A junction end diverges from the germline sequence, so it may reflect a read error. Here the CDR3 DNA reads TGTGCTAGCAGCTCTAGCGGGGGGGCCCAAGAGACCCAGTACTTC. Its translation: CASSSSGGAQETQYF. The chain uses TRBV7-7 and TRBJ2-5, with 12 bases matching TRBD2. Germline V gene data show CDR1 as SSHAT and CDR2 as FNYEAQ (reference sequence). The CDR3 totals 15 residues. The whole variable domain, remainder taken from reference TRBV7-7 and TRBJ2-5, is GAGVSQSPRYKVTKRGQDVTLRCDPISSHATLYWYQQALGQGPEFLTYFNYEAQPDKSGLPSDRFSAERPEGSISTLTIQRTEQRDSAMYRCASSSSGGAQETQYFGPGTRLLVL.

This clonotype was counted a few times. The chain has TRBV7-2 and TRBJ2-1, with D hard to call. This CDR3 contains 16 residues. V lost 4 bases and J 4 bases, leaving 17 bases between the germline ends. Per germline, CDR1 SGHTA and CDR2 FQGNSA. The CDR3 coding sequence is TGTGCCAGCAGCTCCCGACCTGACCTGACTTACAATGAGCAGTTCTTC. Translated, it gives CASSSRPDLTYNEQFF.

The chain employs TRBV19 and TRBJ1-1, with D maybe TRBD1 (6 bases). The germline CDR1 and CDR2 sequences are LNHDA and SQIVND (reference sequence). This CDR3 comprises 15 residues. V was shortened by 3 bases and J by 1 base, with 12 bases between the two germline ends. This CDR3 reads CASSIIEGGNTEAFF. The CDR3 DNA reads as TGTGCCAGTAGTATCATTGAAGGGGGGAACACTGAAGCTTTCTTT.

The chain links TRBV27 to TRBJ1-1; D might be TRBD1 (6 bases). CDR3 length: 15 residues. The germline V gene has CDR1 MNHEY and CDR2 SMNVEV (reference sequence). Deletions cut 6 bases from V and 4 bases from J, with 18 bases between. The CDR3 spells CASSLYGGDGTEAFF. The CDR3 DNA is TGTGCCAGCAGCCTCTACGGGGGCGACGGCACTGAAGCTTTCTTT.

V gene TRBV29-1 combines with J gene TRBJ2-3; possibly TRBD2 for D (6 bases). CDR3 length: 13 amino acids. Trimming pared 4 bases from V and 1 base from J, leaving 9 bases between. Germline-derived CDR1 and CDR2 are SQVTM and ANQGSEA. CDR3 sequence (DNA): TGCAGCGTTGTGATAGCGGGCACAGATACGCAGTATTTT. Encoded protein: CSVVIAGTDTQYF.

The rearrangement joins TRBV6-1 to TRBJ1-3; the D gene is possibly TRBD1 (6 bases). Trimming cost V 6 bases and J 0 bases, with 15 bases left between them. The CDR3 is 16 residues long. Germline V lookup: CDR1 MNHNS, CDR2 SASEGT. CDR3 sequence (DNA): TGTGCCAGCAGGACCGGAATGGACAGCTCTGGAAACACCATATATTTT. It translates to CASRTGMDSSGNTIYF.

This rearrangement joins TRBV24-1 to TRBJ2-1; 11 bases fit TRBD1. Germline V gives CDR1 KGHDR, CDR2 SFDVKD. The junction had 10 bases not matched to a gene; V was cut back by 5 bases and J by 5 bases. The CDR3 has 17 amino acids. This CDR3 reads CATSGTGGPGRNNEQFF. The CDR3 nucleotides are TGTGCCACCAGTGGGACAGGGGGCCCCGGCCGCAACAATGAGCAGTTCTTC.